This T cell receptor beta chain was sequenced in a study of memory CD4+ T cells and cytomegalovirus serostatus. The sort gate was single viable CD3+CD4+CD8-CD45RO+ cells for memory CD4+ T cells. This CDR3 region has 13 residues. Trimming shortened V by 3 bases and J by 6 bases, and 10 bases separated the two germline ends. In germline, CDR1 is SGHTA, CDR2 FQGNSA. Sequencing used immunoSEQ multiplex PCR; TCRdb keeps in-frame clones, though not all of them. The table lists 80,000 to 100,000 clones, around 80% of them singletons. V and J are TRBV7-2 and TRBJ2-3; tentatively, D is TRBD1 (5 bases). This clonotype was sampled from an adult in good health and CMV-seropositive. Material: memory CD4+ T cells from blood. The CDR3 bases are TGTGCCAGCAGCTTCAGGGTCATGGATACGCAGTATTTT. Translating gives CASSFRVMDTQYF.